This T cell receptor beta chain was sequenced for a study of chemoradiotherapy in HPV16-positive cancers. The study, taken as a whole, reports: In HPV16-positive patients, HPV-responsive T-cell expansion tracked better recurrence-free survival. Non-HPV-specific T cells did not expand in tumors during treatment, whereas candidate HPV-specific clones and E7-related motifs did. Only a couple of HPV16-positive patients supplied the functional HPV-specificity definition.

Repertoires were sampled repeatedly during chemoradiotherapy. Remarks on this clone: What it recognizes is unknown.

The method was immunoSEQ multiplex PCR; TCRdb's version includes in-frame clones alone and lacks a portion of them. The repertoire holds almost 2,500 clones, with approximately 82% as singletons. Sequenced here: tumor tissue, sampled from a patient who underwent chemoradiotherapy. This TCR came from a human donor with HPV-associated anogenital cancer.

The CDR3 nucleotides are TGTGCCAGCAGTTTACTTTGGGAGGTTGAGCAGTTCTTC. Protein sequence: CASSLLWEVEQFF. V gene TRBV28 combines with J gene TRBJ2-1; a possible D gene is TRBD2 (6 bases). The CDR3 contains 13 residues. V lost 2 bases, J lost 9 bases, and 11 bases lay in between. CDR1 and CDR2 (germline): MDHEN, SYDVKM.